This T cell receptor beta chain was recorded in a study of blood T cell repertoires in COVID-19. Some clones are missing from TCRdb's copy, which holds only in-frame ones; the method was immunoSEQ multiplex PCR. This sample has 450,000 to 500,000 clones, with around 85% found just once. Sample: peripheral blood. The receptor's source is a human donor in a cohort sampled during active COVID-19.

DNA for the CDR3: TGCGCCAGCAGCTTGTCCGGCACCGGGGAGCTGTTTTTT. Translation gives CASSLSGTGELFF. The rearrangement uses TRBV5-1 and TRBJ2-2; D is uncertain. Trimming took 1 base from V and 4 from J, leaving 5 bases between them. CDR1 SGHRS and CDR2 YFSETQ come from the germline V gene. There are 13 residues in the CDR3.